This T cell receptor (beta chain) was profiled in a study of blood T cell repertoires in COVID-19. At the level of the study: PBMCs, B-cell-depleted T cells, or T cells were the source of the cDNA or gDNA that made up the material.

Study processing details: Estimation of nucleated cell counts relied on the amplification of reference gene primers. Clones were read by immunoSEQ multiplex PCR, and TCRdb kept only the in-frame ones, dropping some. V and J calls and clone size are those listed in that table; D and trimming were worked out from the DNA. Here the sample spans about 140,000 clones, over 85% being singletons. The CDR3 is 15 amino acids. Unmatched junction bases numbered 3, after V lost 4 bases and J lost 4 bases. Germline loops: CDR1 LGHNA, CDR2 YSLEER. The specimen was peripheral blood. The clonotype was recovered from a human donor in a cohort sampled during active COVID-19. The chain uses TRBV4-3 and TRBJ1-4, with 10 bases that match TRBD1. The CDR3, as DNA: TGCGCCAGCAGCCCCGGGACAGGGGTTAATGAAAAACTGTTTTTT. It codes for CASSPGTGVNEKLFF.